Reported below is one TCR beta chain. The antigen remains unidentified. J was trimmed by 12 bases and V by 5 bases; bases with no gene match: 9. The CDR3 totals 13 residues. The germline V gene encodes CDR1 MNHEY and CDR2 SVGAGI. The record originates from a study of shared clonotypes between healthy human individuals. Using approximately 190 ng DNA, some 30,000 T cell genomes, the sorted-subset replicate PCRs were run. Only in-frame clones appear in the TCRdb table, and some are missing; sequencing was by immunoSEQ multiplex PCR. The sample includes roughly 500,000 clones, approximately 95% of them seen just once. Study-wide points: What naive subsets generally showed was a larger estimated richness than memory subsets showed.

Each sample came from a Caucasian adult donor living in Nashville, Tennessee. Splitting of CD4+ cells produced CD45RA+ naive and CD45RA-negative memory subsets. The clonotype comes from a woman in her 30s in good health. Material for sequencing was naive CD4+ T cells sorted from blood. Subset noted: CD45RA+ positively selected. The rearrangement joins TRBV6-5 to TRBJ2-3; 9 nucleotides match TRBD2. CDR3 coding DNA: TGTGCCAGCAGTCCCCTCTCTAGCGGGAAACAGTATTTT. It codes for CASSPLSSGKQYF.